These 14 T cell receptor beta chains originate from one sample sequenced in a study of blood T cell repertoires in COVID-19. This table comes from immunoSEQ multiplex PCR, and its TCRdb copy is limited to in-frame clones, with some not included. Of roughly 250,000 clones listed, about 80% were seen once; the top ten hold 3.3%. The sample taken for sequencing was peripheral blood. These receptors all stem from a woman aged 80 or over with acute or convalescent COVID-19.

The chain has TRBV5-6 and TRBJ1-1, with a tentative D call TRBD1 (5 bases). The CDR3 covers 16 residues. CDR1 is SGHDT and CDR2 is YYEEEE in the germline V gene. The germline V and J ends were trimmed by 4 bases and 1 base, with 17 bases remaining between them. CDR3 protein: CASSRISGRPNTEAFF. The CDR3 DNA follows: TGTGCCAGCAGCAGAATATCAGGGAGGCCGAACACTGAAGCTTTCTTT.

The CDR3 is CASSLSLGSRAEKLFF. The CDR3 DNA reads TGTGCCAGCAGCTTATCGCTTGGGTCCAGGGCTGAAAAACTGTTTTTT. The genes are TRBV7-9 and TRBJ1-4; TRBD1 is a possible D gene (5 bases). Trimming shortened V by 2 bases and J by 7 bases, and 17 bases separated the two germline ends. The germline V gene encodes CDR1 SEHNR and CDR2 FQNEAQ (reference sequence). This CDR3 region has 16 residues.

This clone was found a few times. This rearrangement joins TRBV29-1 to TRBJ1-1; 10 nucleotides match TRBD1. Germline assignment: CDR1 SQVTM and CDR2 ANQGSEA. Trimming removed 1 base from V and 4 bases from J; junction bases left unmatched: 6. The CDR3 runs to 15 residues. CDR3 region: CSVEGWTGGGTEAFF. Written as DNA, the CDR3 is TGCAGCGTTGAAGGTTGGACAGGGGGAGGCACTGAAGCTTTCTTT.

The chain combines TRBV6-1 with TRBJ1-6; unclear D gene. In germline, CDR1 is MNHNS, CDR2 SASEGT. The germline V and J ends were trimmed by 1 base and 6 bases, with 7 bases remaining between them. CDR3 length equals 14 residues. The CDR3 sequence is CASSEGHSNSPLHF. The DNA of the CDR3 is TGTGCCAGCAGTGAAGGGCACAGTAATTCACCCCTCCACTTT.

The chain is built from TRBV19 and TRBJ1-2, with a possible D match to TRBD1 (5 bases). CDR3 length equals 16 residues. Trimming cost V 4 bases and J 5 bases, with 20 bases left between them. Looked up from germline, CDR1 is LNHDA and CDR2 is SQIVND (reference sequence). The CDR3 DNA sequence: TGTGCCAGTAGTAGGTCGGACATTAAGTCCAGTTATGGCTACACCTTC. Translated, it gives CASSRSDIKSSYGYTF.

This chain connects TRBV19 to TRBJ2-2, with D hard to call. The CDR3 runs to 15 residues. V was trimmed by 7 bases and J by 0 bases, leaving 12 bases between them. Per germline, CDR1 LNHDA and CDR2 SQIVND (reference sequence). In DNA form, the CDR3 reads TGTGCCAGTACCTCTCAGGCGACGAACACCGGGGAGCTGTTTTTT. Translation: CASTSQATNTGELFF. The full variable domain, completed using reference TRBV19 and TRBJ2-2, is DGGITQSPKYLFRKEGQNVTLSCEQNLNHDAMYWYRQDPGQGLRLIYYSQIVNDFQKGDIAEGYSVSREKKESFPLTVTSAQKNPTAFYLCASTSQATNTGELFFGEGSRLTVL.

V is TRBV7-2 and J is TRBJ2-2; D ambiguous. The CDR3 has 15 residues. In germline, CDR1 is SGHTA, CDR2 FQGNSA. Trimming took 0 bases from V and 2 from J, leaving 7 bases between them. This CDR3 reads CASSLAQINTGELFF. The DNA for the CDR3 is TGTGCCAGCAGCTTAGCACAGATAAACACCGGGGAGCTGTTTTTT. The complete variable domain, with remaining parts taken from reference TRBV7-2 and TRBJ2-2, reads GAGVSQSPSNKVTEKGKDVELRCDPISGHTALYWYRQSLGQGLEFLIYFQGNSAPDKSGLPSDRFSAERTGGSVSTLTIQRTQQEDSAVYLCASSLAQINTGELFFGEGSRLTVL.

The chain employs TRBV19 and TRBJ1-2; D remains ambiguous. Germline V gives CDR1 LNHDA, CDR2 SQIVND (reference sequence). This CDR3 has 13 residues. V lost 3 bases and J 7 bases, leaving 12 bases between the germline ends. The CDR3: CASSMESFSGYTF. The CDR3 DNA reads TGTGCCAGTAGTATGGAGAGCTTCTCTGGCTACACCTTC.

The count of this clone is one. V and J are TRBV7-2 and TRBJ1-3; the D is unclear. Germline CDR1 and CDR2: SGHTA and FQGNSA. The CDR3 has 15 amino acids. The germline V and J ends were trimmed by 1 base and 5 bases, with 12 bases remaining between them. The CDR3 nucleotides are TGTGCCAGCAGCTTAGATCGGGGATGGCGAAACACCATATATTTT. It specifies CASSLDRGWRNTIYF.

The chain employs TRBV6-6 and TRBJ1-1; D not resolved. The length of the CDR3 is 15 residues. Germline assignment: CDR1 MNHNY and CDR2 SVGAGI (reference sequence). V shed 5 bases and J shed 3 bases, with 16 bases lying between them. The CDR3 protein is CASSPSRTGDTEAFF. The CDR3 DNA is TGTGCCAGCAGTCCCTCGAGGACCGGGGACACTGAAGCTTTCTTT.

The V call is TRBV7-9, the J call TRBJ2-5; TRBD1 agrees at 7 bases. Germline values: CDR1 SEHNR, CDR2 FQNEAQ (reference sequence). The ends lost 5 bases at V and 1 base at J; junction bases unmatched: 4. The CDR3 has 14 amino acids. The CDR3 sequence: CASSLTGSQETQYF. CDR3 bases: TGTGCCAGCAGCCTGACAGGGAGCCAAGAGACCCAGTACTTC.

This clone was detected ten times or more. J is TRBJ2-3 and V is TRBV27; D unresolved. V was clipped by 7 bases and J by 2 bases, with 13 bases between them. Germline assignment: CDR1 MNHEY and CDR2 SMNVEV (reference sequence). The CDR3 runs to 14 residues. The DNA for the CDR3 is TGTGCCAGCAAGGTGGGCAGTACCACAGATACGCAGTATTTT. This codes for CASKVGSTTDTQYF.

J is TRBJ2-4 and V is TRBV20-1; D possibly corresponds to TRBD1 (5 bases). The V and J ends lost 3 bases and 1 base respectively, with 7 bases between them. The CDR3 runs to 13 residues. CDR1 and CDR2 (germline): DFQATT, SNEGSKA (reference sequence). CDR3 loop: CSASKGAKNIQYF. In nucleotides, the CDR3 is TGCAGTGCTAGTAAGGGGGCCAAAAACATTCAGTACTTC.

This clone was counted once. V gene TRBV7-2 combines with J gene TRBJ2-3, with TRBD2 identical over 9 bases. This CDR3 is 17 amino acids long. Trimming at V came to 1 base and at J to 7 bases, leaving 12 bases not matched to a gene. Germline V gives CDR1 SGHTA, CDR2 FQGNSA. CDR3 bases: TGTGCCAGCAGCTTAGTTCGCGGGGGGGCCGGTGTGCATACGCAGTATTTT. Residues: CASSLVRGGAGVHTQYF.